This T cell receptor (beta chain) originates from a study of blood T cell repertoires in COVID-19. Study overall: The cDNA or gDNA used as material had been derived from T cells, B-cell-depleted T cells, or PBMCs.

In the authors' workflow: Quantification of nucleated cells was approximated via reference gene primer amplification. Assay: immunoSEQ multiplex PCR; the TCRdb copy retains only in-frame clones and omits some. The DNA was the basis for D and trimming; V, J and clone size are from that table. This table holds under 55,000 clones, about 90% found once. V gave up 6 bases and J gave up 11 bases, with 16 bases separating them. The CDR3 contains 13 residues. From germline, CDR1 is MNHNY and CDR2 SVGAGI (reference sequence). Material: peripheral blood. V gene TRBV6-6 combines with J gene TRBJ1-4, with unresolved D. This TCR came from a woman aged 80 or older with active COVID-19. The CDR3 loop is CASSLEGLGKLFF. As DNA, the CDR3 is TGTGCCAGCAGCCTCGAGGGTTTGGGGAAACTGTTTTTT.